These T cell receptor beta chains were read from a single sample in a study of T-cell reconstitution after alpha-beta-depleted transplantation in children. MiXCR, run by TCRdb on the PCR reads, gives a single entry per CDR3 protein. Counted here are about 460,000 distinct CDR3 sequences, approximately 12% occurring once; the ten biggest clones make up about 6%. This material consisted of PBMCs from the stem cell graft donor, taken from the stem cell graft. The receptors were sampled from a human donor who donated a stem cell graft to a child with combined immunodeficiency. Both conserved end residues are part of each CDR3. The order of the fields is J gene, clone size, V gene, D gene, CDR3 protein, CDR3 DNA. A D gene is named only where the DNA matches it firmly. For some rows the clone size is stated as once, few or many, or as a class when expanded; others skip it.

>TRBJ2-7|NA|TRBV10-3|NA
CAISQRAYEQYF
TGTGCCATCAGTCAGCGGGCCTACGAGCAGTACTTC
>TRBJ1-4|NA|TRBV10-3|TRBD1
CAIRGRTGFNEKLFF
TGTGCCATCAGAGGAAGGACAGGGTTTAATGAAAAACTGTTTTTT
>TRBJ2-2|NA|TRBV5-1|NA
CASSYAVGGAPTGELFF
TGCGCCAGCAGCTACGCCGTAGGGGGGGCGCCCACCGGGGAGCTGTTTTTT
>TRBJ1-1|few|TRBV30|NA
CAWSVSVGVTEAFF
TGTGCCTGGAGTGTATCCGTGGGAGTCACTGAAGCTTTCTTT
>TRBJ2-1|NA|TRBV2|TRBD2
CASRNSEVLALGSYNEQFF
TGTGCCAGCAGGAACTCGGAAGTACTAGCGCTCGGCTCCTACAATGAGCAGTTCTTC
>TRBJ2-1|many|TRBV6-5|NA
CASSYSFHASYNEQFF
TGTGCCAGCAGTTACTCGTTCCATGCCTCCTACAATGAGCAGTTCTTC
>TRBJ2-7|few|TRBV20-1|NA
CSAKAGPGPQGYEQYF
TGCAGTGCTAAAGCCGGACCGGGCCCCCAAGGGTACGAGCAGTACTTC
>TRBJ2-5|many|TRBV6-1|NA
CASSDGVYQETQYF
TGTGCCAGCAGTGATGGGGTATACCAAGAGACCCAGTACTTC
>TRBJ2-7|many|TRBV7-2|NA
CASSPTGSSYEQYF
TGTGCCAGCAGTCCAACAGGGTCTTCCTACGAGCAGTACTTC
>TRBJ1-6|many|TRBV6-5|NA
CASSPQGPYSPLHF
TGTGCCAGCAGTCCCCAGGGGCCGTATTCACCCCTCCACTTT
>TRBJ2-1|NA|TRBV28|NA
CASSLLEWQSNEQFF
TGTGCCAGCAGTTTATTAGAATGGCAGTCCAATGAGCAGTTCTTC
>TRBJ2-3|few|TRBV24-1|NA
CATSDYRGSDTQYF
TGTGCCACCAGTGATTATCGGGGATCAGATACGCAGTATTTT
>TRBJ2-5|many|TRBV24-1|NA
CATSDLDGYQETQYF
TGTGCCACCAGTGATTTAGACGGATACCAAGAGACCCAGTACTTC
>TRBJ1-4|few|TRBV6-1|TRBD1
CASSEAPGQGFWTNEKLFF
TGTGCCAGCAGTGAAGCGCCGGGACAGGGGTTTTGGACTAATGAAAAACTGTTTTTT
>TRBJ2-7|few|TRBV12-3/TRBV12-4|TRBD1
CASSTGGPGVGEQYF
TGTGCCAGCAGTACAGGGGGGCCCGGAGTAGGGGAGCAGTACTTC
>TRBJ1-4|few|TRBV7-3|TRBD1
CASSRNRGQVGTNEKLFF
TGTGCCAGCAGCCGTAACAGGGGGCAAGTGGGAACTAATGAAAAACTGTTTTTT
>TRBJ2-7|NA|TRBV14|NA
CASSMGSPYEQYF
TGTGCCAGCAGCATGGGCAGCCCCTACGAGCAGTACTTC
>TRBJ1-4|few|TRBV10-3|TRBD1
CAIRRTGPNEKLFF
TGTGCCATCAGACGGACAGGTCCTAATGAAAAACTGTTTTTT
>TRBJ1-5|few|TRBV5-6|NA
CASSLVGSHQPQHF
TGTGCCAGCAGCTTGGTAGGCAGTCATCAGCCCCAGCATTTT
>TRBJ1-1|many|TRBV12-3/TRBV12-4|NA
CASSLAGTHTEAFF
TGTGCCAGCAGTTTAGCGGGGACCCACACTGAAGCTTTCTTT
>TRBJ2-1|many|TRBV5-1|TRBD1
CASSLETGTGRQDNEQFF
TGCGCCAGCAGCTTGGAGACCGGGACAGGGCGTCAGGACAATGAGCAGTTCTTC
>TRBJ1-1|many|TRBV10-3|NA
CAITDASDTEAFF
TGTGCCATCACGGATGCCTCGGACACTGAAGCTTTCTTT
>TRBJ2-7|NA|TRBV7-9|TRBD2
CASSPRASGTYEQYF
TGTGCCAGCAGCCCCAGGGCTAGCGGTACCTACGAGCAGTACTTC
>TRBJ2-5|NA|TRBV12-3/TRBV12-4|NA
CASSFVDRETQYF
TGTGCCAGCAGTTTTGTGGACCGAGAGACCCAGTACTTC
>TRBJ2-1|few|TRBV11-2|NA
CASSLVDYHEQFF
TGTGCCAGCAGCTTAGTAGACTATCATGAGCAGTTCTTC
>TRBJ2-7|many|TRBV9|TRBD1
CASSPEGAHYEQYF
TGTGCCAGCAGCCCAGAGGGGGCCCACTACGAGCAGTACTTC
>TRBJ2-6|few|TRBV12-3/TRBV12-4|TRBD1
CASSWDSSGANVLTF
TGTGCCAGCAGTTGGGACAGCTCTGGGGCCAACGTCCTGACTTTC
>TRBJ2-1|once|TRBV4-3|TRBD1
CASSQDLFRGGVDNEQFF
TGCGCCAGCAGCCAAGATCTCTTTAGAGGGGGCGTCGACAATGAGCAGTTCTTC
>TRBJ2-1|few|TRBV15|TRBD2
CATSTDSGLAGDLRRLPHHNEQFF
TGTGCCACCAGCACTGACTCTGGACTAGCGGGAGATCTCCGGCGGCTTCCACACCACAATGAGCAGTTCTTC